The source of this T cell receptor beta chain is a study of blood T cell repertoires in COVID-19 (dated by TCRdb to about 2020). Regarding the study in general: Samples covering the acute and convalescent phases of COVID-19 were provided by collaborators in the United States, Italy and Spain. The prospective study material was composed of cDNA or gDNA derived from T cells, B-cell-depleted T cells, or PBMCs. The dataset comprised deeply sampled blood TCRbeta repertoires from subjects exposed to, actively infected with, or recovered from COVID-19. The repertoires were released in a freely available public database meant as a resource for research on the immune response to SARS-CoV-2. The samples were drawn from two sources: the first 160 participants of the ongoing ImmuneRACE study, and over 1,000 subjects contributed by 6 global collaborators. Sample metadata almost always included a de-identified subject ID, COVID-19 status, age in years and sex. Where HLA class I and class II types were available, the types were taken from metadata supplied by the sample provider, not from assay-based typing.

Collaborating institutions collected whole blood in K2EDTA tubes following their own protocols. For TCRbeta analysis, collaborator samples were shipped as frozen whole blood, as isolated PBMCs, or as DNA extracted from either sample type. The immunoSEQ Assay, a bias-controlled multiplex PCR, was used to amplify TCRbeta CDR3 regions from genomic DNA. Regarding the original processing steps: The number of nucleated cells in each sample was estimated by amplification of reference gene primers within the assay. To quantify the absolute abundance of each unique TCRbeta CDR3 rearrangement, sequence reads were collapsed and filtered. For each sample, productive Simpson clonality was calculated as the square root of Simpson's diversity index across productive rearrangements. TCRdb re-hosts the immuneACCESS table, in-frame sequences only. Its copies lack some clones; in the studies checked, an unresolved V gene accounts for under half of them, and the cause for the rest is not known. V and J calls and clone size are copied from that table; D and trimming were computed from the DNA. Here the sample has roughly 100,000 clones; about 89% occur a single time. More than 9% of the sample is taken by the ten largest.

Concerning this clone: Its binding antigen is unknown. No base quality values were provided; no much bigger clone lies one nucleotide off.

The research as a whole found: How much clinical and demographic metadata was included differed by source and by participant, and the metadata was provided uncurated.

V is clipped by 7 bases and J by 4 bases, and the sequence between their germline boundaries is 18 bases long. Inclusive of the bounding cysteine and phenylalanine, the CDR3 is 15 residues long. Of the read, only the CDR3 DNA is kept; its 45 bases are in frame from base 1. As encoded in the germline V gene (reference sequence), CDR1 is SGHAT while CDR2 is FQDESV. The rearranged segments are TRBV11-1 and TRBJ2-3; perhaps TRBD2 is the D gene, with 7 bases matching. This TCR derives from a woman younger than 45 with acute or convalescent COVID-19. Material: peripheral blood. The bases read TGTGCCAGCACCACCGCGGGGGCCCGGGCAGATACGCAGTATTTT. It translates to CASTTAGARADTQYF.